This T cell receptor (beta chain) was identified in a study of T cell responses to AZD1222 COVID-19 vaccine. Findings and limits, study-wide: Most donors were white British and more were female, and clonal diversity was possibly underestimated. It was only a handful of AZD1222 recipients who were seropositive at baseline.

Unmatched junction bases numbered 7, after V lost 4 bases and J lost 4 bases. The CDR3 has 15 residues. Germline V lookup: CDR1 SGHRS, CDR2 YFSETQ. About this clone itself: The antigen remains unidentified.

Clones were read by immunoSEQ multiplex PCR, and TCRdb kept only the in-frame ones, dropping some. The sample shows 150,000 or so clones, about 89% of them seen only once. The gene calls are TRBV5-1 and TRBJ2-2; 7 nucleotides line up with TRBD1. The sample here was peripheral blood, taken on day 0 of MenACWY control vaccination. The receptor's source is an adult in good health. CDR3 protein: CASSESGQSTGELFF. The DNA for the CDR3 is TGCGCCAGCAGCGAGTCGGGACAGAGCACCGGGGAGCTGTTTTTT.